This TCR beta chain is from a study of tumor-infiltrating lymphocytes in primary liver carcinoma. Looking at the study overall: Patients were men and women aged 30 to 69 years.

Using a constant-region primer together with ProtoScript II reverse transcriptase, TCR beta cDNA was made from about 500 ng of total RNA. Each TCR beta library was derived from three nested multiplex PCR rounds that employed slightly modified ARM-PCR. A C-beta reverse primer and TRBV1-TRBV30 forward primers served in each of the first two PCR rounds, at 10 cycles apiece. TCRdb fed the multiplex PCR reads into MiXCR, producing one record per CDR3 protein. The table records fewer than 250,000 distinct CDR3 sequences, around four fifths of them present only once. Study-wide results and limits: Tumor-blood pairs (like tumor-adjacent pairs) overlapped less than tumor region pairs did. The 250 largest clones made up significantly more of tumor than blood repertoires (p = 0.039).

CDR3 length: 14 residues. Germline values: CDR1 SGHAT, CDR2 FQNNGV. Total RNA and DNA came together from 20-30 mg of bulk tissue without cell sorting. Concerning this clonotype: Its specificity is not known. One junction end disagrees with the germline gene, perhaps due to a read error.

The V gene is TRBV11-2, the J gene TRBJ2-4, with unresolved D. The specimen was tumor tissue from primary liver carcinoma. The sequence was obtained from a man in his forties with primary liver carcinoma and hepatitis B virus infection. The CDR3 nucleotides are TGTGCCAGCAGCTTAGAAAGCTACAAAAACATTCAGTATTTC. This translates into CASSLESYKNIQYF.